The 32 T cell receptor beta chains below were found in one sample sequenced in a study of STAT5B mutations in CD4+ large granular lymphocyte leukemia. The table came from immunoSEQ multiplex PCR; TCRdb's copy has only in-frame clones and leaves some out. The sample lists around 30,000 clones, around four fifths occurring once. Material: CD4+ T cells from blood buffy coats. The source is a human donor in good health.

The chain carries TRBV7-6 and TRBJ2-1, with 7 bases identical to TRBD1. Unmatched junction bases numbered 4, after V lost 3 bases and J lost 2 bases. The V gene's germline CDR1 is SGHVS and CDR2 FNYEAQ. This CDR3 has 15 residues. The CDR3 here is CASSLTTGTYNEQFF. The CDR3 coding sequence is TGTGCCAGCAGCTTGACGACAGGGACCTACAATGAGCAGTTCTTC.

The chain carries TRBV7-9 and TRBJ1-1; D ambiguous. The CDR3 has 11 amino acids. Germline V gene data show CDR1 as SEHNR and CDR2 as FQNEAQ (reference sequence). Trimming cost V 5 bases and J 5 bases, with 6 bases left between them. CDR3 in DNA: TGTGCCAGCAGCCCCGCTACTGAAGCTTTCTTT. This codes for CASSPATEAFF.

This clone was recorded a few times. This sequence joins TRBV5-1 and TRBJ1-1; 7 bases align to TRBD1. The V gene end was trimmed by 1 base and the J gene end by 4 bases; junction bases not matched to a gene: 7. This CDR3 is built from 15 residues. Per the germline V gene, CDR1 is SGHRS and CDR2 is YFSETQ. The CDR3 region has the DNA TGCGCCAGCAGCTTGCGAGGAGGGGGCGGCACTGAAGCTTTCTTT. Translating gives CASSLRGGGGTEAFF.

The chain is built from TRBV27 and TRBJ2-5, with 10 bases lining up with TRBD1. The CDR3 has 14 amino acids. Germline CDR1 reads MNHEY; CDR2 reads SMNVEV (reference sequence). With 4 bases clipped from V and 5 bases from J, the junction kept 4 bases outside the gene matches. The CDR3 nucleotides read TGTGCCAGCAGTTGGGACAGGGGAGGGGAGACCCAGTACTTC. Protein sequence: CASSWDRGGETQYF.

The CDR3 here is CASSFGQQYEQYF. The CDR3 coding sequence is TGTGCCAGCAGCTTTGGTCAGCAGTACGAGCAGTACTTC. The chain recombines TRBV7-2 with TRBJ2-7, with no clear D. Per germline, CDR1 SGHTA and CDR2 FQGNSA. V was trimmed by 3 bases and J by 4 bases, leaving 10 bases between them. The CDR3 runs 13 residues.

The CDR3: CASSPRIAGYDEQYF. CDR3 coding DNA: TGTGCCAGCAGCCCCCGAATAGCGGGATACGACGAGCAGTACTTC. The rearrangement joins TRBV9 to TRBJ2-7; 8 bases line up with TRBD2. J lost 5 bases, V lost 4 bases, and 11 bases had no gene match. Germline CDR1 reads SGDLS; CDR2 reads YYNGEE. The CDR3 is 15 residues long.

There are a few counts of this clone. CDR3 region: CASSPGTALGNEQFF. The CDR3 bases are TGTGCCAGCTCACCGGGGACTGCCTTGGGTAATGAGCAGTTCTTC. The V and J genes are TRBV18 and TRBJ2-1; perhaps TRBD2 as D (6 bases). Trimming removed 3 bases from V and 7 bases from J, with 16 bases in between. CDR1 and CDR2 (germline): KGHSH, LQKENI. The CDR3 is 15 amino acids.

The J gene is TRBJ2-5, the V gene TRBV5-4; the D gene could be TRBD1 or TRBD2 (5 bases each). The CDR3 totals 13 residues. In germline, CDR1 is SGHNT, CDR2 YYREEE (reference sequence). The germline V and J ends were trimmed by 3 bases and 5 bases, with 11 bases remaining between them. CDR3 protein: CASSWDPGETQYF. CDR3 coding DNA: TGTGCCAGCAGCTGGGACCCGGGGGAGACCCAGTACTTC. The variable domain in full, completed from reference TRBV5-4 and TRBJ2-5, reads ETGVTQSPTHLIKTRGQQVTLRCSSQSGHNTVSWYQQALGQGPQFIFQYYREEENGRGNFPPRFSGLQFPNYSSELNVNALELDDSALYLCASSWDPGETQYFGPGTRLLVL.

The V and J genes are TRBV7-8 and TRBJ2-5; 8 bases map to TRBD2. The CDR3 extends over 15 amino acids. Losses at the gene ends were 2 bases for V and 4 bases for J; bases not matched to a gene: 6. From germline, CDR1 is SGHVS and CDR2 FQNEAQ. CDR3 amino acids: CASSLREREGETQYF. DNA of the CDR3: TGTGCCAGCAGCTTAAGAGAACGGGAGGGAGAGACCCAGTACTTC.

In its sample, this clone was seen a few times. J is TRBJ1-5 and V is TRBV7-8, with 7 bases that match TRBD1. Germline loops: CDR1 SGHVS, CDR2 FQNEAQ. The CDR3 contains 15 residues. V dropped 5 bases and J dropped 5; count of bases not matched to a gene: 9. The CDR3 loop reads CASSNDRAPDQPQHF. CDR3 nucleotides: TGTGCCAGCAGCAACGACAGGGCCCCCGATCAGCCCCAGCATTTT. The entire variable domain, with the rest obtained from reference TRBV7-8 and TRBJ1-5, is as follows: GAGVSQSPRYKVAKRGQDVALRCDPISGHVSLFWYQQALGQGPEFLTYFQNEAQLDKSGLPSDRFFAERPEGSVSTLKIQRTQQEDSAVYLCASSNDRAPDQPQHFGDGTRLSIL.

V is TRBV7-2 and J is TRBJ2-3; tentative D call: TRBD2 (6 bases). Between the trimmed V and J ends, which lost 5 bases and 2 bases, there was a span of 14 bases. This CDR3 is built from 15 residues. CDR1 is SGHTA, CDR2 FQGNSA, per germline. CDR3 in amino acids: CASSPQGGDTDTQYF. CDR3 coding DNA: TGTGCCAGCAGCCCCCAGGGCGGGGACACAGATACGCAGTATTTT.

The J gene is TRBJ1-1, the V gene TRBV4-3, with D possibly matching TRBD1 (5 bases). The V end lost 1 base, the J end lost 3 bases, and 18 bases lay between the germline ends. CDR1 and CDR2 from the germline V gene are LGHNA and YSLEER. The CDR3 runs to 17 residues. The CDR3 is CASSQGAGLARYTEAFF. The DNA for the CDR3 is TGCGCCAGCAGCCAAGGGGCAGGGTTAGCGCGTTACACTGAAGCTTTCTTT.

The rearrangement joins TRBV5-1 to TRBJ1-1, with 12 positions matching TRBD1. The germline CDR1 and CDR2 sequences are SGHRS and YFSETQ. The CDR3 is 16 residues long. V shed 6 bases and J 4 bases; nucleotides not matched to a gene: 10. As DNA, the CDR3 is TGCGCCAGCACTCCGGGACAGGGGGCCTTTGGCACTGAAGCTTTCTTT. It yields the protein CASTPGQGAFGTEAFF.

The rearrangement links TRBV7-9 to TRBJ2-7; TRBD1 aligns across 9 bases. Germline V gene lookup returns CDR1 SEHNR and CDR2 FQNEAQ (reference sequence). The V gene end was trimmed by 1 base and the J gene end by 0 bases; junction bases not matched to a gene: 4. The CDR3 spans 16 residues. CDR3 nucleotides: TGTGCCAGCAGCTTAGGGGGGACAGGGAGCTCCTACGAGCAGTACTTC. Translated, it gives CASSLGGTGSSYEQYF.

CDR3 sequence reads: CASSLGGEVDTQYF. The DNA of the CDR3 is TGTGCCAGCAGCTTGGGAGGAGAGGTGGATACGCAGTATTTT. The chain has TRBV5-4 and TRBJ2-3; D ambiguous. The germline V and J ends were trimmed by 0 bases and 6 bases, with 11 bases remaining between them. The length of the CDR3 is 14 residues. In germline, CDR1 is SGHNT, CDR2 YYREEE (reference sequence).

This sequence joins TRBV27 and TRBJ2-1, with D possibly matching TRBD2 (6 bases). V lost 6 bases, J lost 6 bases, and 15 bases lay in between. Germline V gene sequence: CDR1 MNHEY, CDR2 SMNVEV (reference sequence). The CDR3 totals 14 residues. The CDR3 reads CASSRRLEGNEQFF. CDR3 coding DNA: TGTGCCAGCAGCCGAAGACTGGAGGGCAATGAGCAGTTCTTC.

The chain combines TRBV10-1 with TRBJ2-5; D might be TRBD1 (6 bases). The CDR3 loop spans 15 amino acids. V was cut by 0 bases and J by 5 bases, with 13 bases left in between. Germline V gene sequence: CDR1 WNHNN, CDR2 SYGVQD (reference sequence). CDR3 coding DNA: TGCGCCAGCAGTGAGTCGTTTACAGGGACGGAGACCCAGTACTTC. The encoded protein is CASSESFTGTETQYF.

CDR3 residues: CALDRLNSPLHF. Written as DNA, the CDR3 is TGTGCCTTGGACCGGTTAAATTCACCCCTCCACTTT. V usage is TRBV30 and J usage is TRBJ1-6, with D unclear. Trimming stripped 7 bases from V and 7 bases from J, with 11 bases between. From germline, CDR1 is GTSNPN and CDR2 SVGIG (reference sequence). This CDR3 has 12 amino acids.

The chain combines TRBV10-2 with TRBJ2-2; 7 bases fit TRBD1. V shed 3 bases and J 6 bases; nucleotides not matched to a gene: 10. CDR1 is WSHSY, CDR2 SAAADI, per germline. The CDR3 runs 16 residues. The CDR3 DNA reads TGCGCCAGCAGTGACCCGGGACAGTCCATCCCCGGGGAGCTGTTTTTT. This sequence encodes CASSDPGQSIPGELFF.

V and J are TRBV30 and TRBJ2-5, with 10 bases identical to TRBD1. V was clipped by 1 base and J by 9 bases; unmatched bases: 14. The CDR3 consists of 16 residues. Germline V gives CDR1 GTSNPN, CDR2 SVGIG (reference sequence). CDR3 protein: CAWSDVRQGALGAQYF. In DNA, the CDR3 is TGTGCCTGGAGTGATGTGAGACAGGGGGCATTAGGGGCCCAGTACTTC. Full variable domain (missing parts from reference TRBV30 and TRBJ2-5): SQTIHQWPATLVQPVGSPLSLECTVEGTSNPNLYWYRQAAGRGLQLLFYSVGIGQISSEVPQNLSASRPQDRQFILSSKKLLLSDSGFYLCAWSDVRQGALGAQYFGPGTRLLVL.

The genes are TRBV5-1 and TRBJ2-3; TRBD2 matches 9 bases. This CDR3 is built from 15 residues. The V segment lost 0 bases and the J segment 5 bases; nucleotides outside the gene matches: 4. CDR1 is SGHRS, CDR2 YFSETQ, per germline. CDR3 bases: TGCGCCAGCAGCTTGGGACTAGCGGAAGGAGATACGCAGTATTTT. Translation gives CASSLGLAEGDTQYF.

The V call is TRBV4-2, the J call TRBJ2-7; TRBD2 aligns across 10 bases. The CDR3 has 16 amino acids. The germline gives CDR1 LGHNA, CDR2 YNFKEQ. J was trimmed by 8 bases and V by 4 bases; bases with no gene match: 14. CDR3 coding DNA: TGTGCCAGCAGCCCTGGGGGAGCGGGAGGGTGGTTCCAGCAGTACTTC. Its translation is CASSPGGAGGWFQQYF.

The chain has TRBV7-2 and TRBJ1-4; D is perhaps TRBD1 (6 bases). Per the germline V gene, CDR1 is SGHTA and CDR2 is FQGNSA. V was cut by 5 bases and J by 4 bases, with 11 bases left in between. The CDR3 is made up of 14 amino acids. Here the CDR3 DNA reads TGTGCCAGCAGCCGCGGGACACTTAATGAAAAACTGTTTTTT. Amino acids: CASSRGTLNEKLFF.

The CDR3 loop is CASSGAGTKDEQYF. For the CDR3, the DNA is TGCGCCAGCAGTGGGGCCGGGACCAAAGACGAGCAGTACTTC. J is TRBJ2-7 and V is TRBV10-1; D tentatively reads TRBD1 or TRBD2 (5 bases each). Germline V gene data show CDR1 as WNHNN and CDR2 as SYGVQD (reference sequence). This CDR3 spans 14 amino acids. With 4 bases removed from V and 5 bases from J, the gap between germline ends came to 15 bases.

The chain is built from TRBV5-1 and TRBJ1-4, with D possibly matching TRBD1 (6 bases). V was cut by 4 bases and J by 4 bases, with 11 bases left in between. The length of the CDR3 is 14 residues. CDR1 is SGHRS, CDR2 YFSETQ, per germline. In DNA form, the CDR3 reads TGCGCCAGCAGCCCAGACAGGAGTAATGAAAAACTGTTTTTT. Its protein is CASSPDRSNEKLFF.

The chain links TRBV5-1 to TRBJ2-5, with D perhaps matching TRBD2 (7 bases). Germline assignment: CDR1 SGHRS and CDR2 YFSETQ. Trimming pared 4 bases from V and 2 bases from J, leaving 15 bases between. The CDR3 contains 15 residues. The CDR3, as DNA: TGCGCCAGCAGCCCCGAGGGGGGGAATCAAGAGACCCAGTACTTC. As protein: CASSPEGGNQETQYF.

The CDR3 DNA sequence: TGCGCCAGCAGCTTGTTTAGTGTAGCGGGATCGGATGAGCAGTACTTC. Its protein product is CASSLFSVAGSDEQYF. The J gene is TRBJ2-7, the V gene TRBV5-1; 8 positions match TRBD2. The CDR3 is made up of 16 amino acids. The V segment lost 1 base and the J segment 7 bases; nucleotides outside the gene matches: 13. Germline lookup yields CDR1 SGHRS and CDR2 YFSETQ.

V gene TRBV6-5 combines with J gene TRBJ2-1; D unclear. Looked up from germline, CDR1 is MNHEY and CDR2 is SVGAGI. The CDR3 extends over 15 amino acids. The V and J ends lost 0 bases and 1 base respectively, with 7 bases between them. CDR3 residues: CASSYSPVSYNEQFF. Written as DNA, the CDR3 is TGTGCCAGCAGTTACTCGCCAGTTTCCTACAATGAGCAGTTCTTC.

The chain couples TRBV28 to TRBJ1-2; TRBD1 matches at 8 bases. Germline loops: CDR1 MDHEN, CDR2 SYDVKM. The CDR3 is 15 residues long. V lost 4 bases to trimming and J lost 6 bases; unmatched junction nucleotides: 10. CDR3 region: CASSSRDRGIHGYTF. The CDR3, as DNA: TGTGCCAGCAGTTCCCGAGACAGGGGAATACATGGCTACACCTTC.

The gene calls are TRBV2 and TRBJ2-7; either TRBD1 or TRBD2 may supply D (5 bases each). Per the germline V gene, CDR1 is SNHLY and CDR2 is FYNNEI. V was clipped by 8 bases and J by 4 bases, with 24 bases between them. The CDR3 has 16 amino acids. The CDR3 DNA is TGTGCCAGCGAATCGGGACGCTTGGAAGCTGATTACGAGCAGTACTTC. It yields the protein CASESGRLEADYEQYF.

This chain connects TRBV7-2 to TRBJ1-2; 8 nucleotides align to TRBD1. J was trimmed by 4 bases and V by 3 bases; bases with no gene match: 4. Germline V lookup: CDR1 SGHTA, CDR2 FQGNSA. This CDR3 comprises 14 residues. DNA of the CDR3: TGTGCCAGCAGCTTGGGACAGGCCCCCTATGGCTACACCTTC. It yields the protein CASSLGQAPYGYTF.

This sequence joins TRBV2 and TRBJ1-2; TRBD1 agrees at 7 bases. The length of the CDR3 is 13 residues. Unmatched junction bases numbered 6, after V lost 6 bases and J lost 5 bases. Per germline, CDR1 SNHLY and CDR2 FYNNEI. Here the CDR3 reads CASSDRAPYGYTF. In DNA, the CDR3 is TGTGCCAGCAGCGACAGGGCGCCATATGGCTACACCTTC.